This passage covers 2 T cell receptor beta chains from one sample sequenced in a study of T cells in Graves' hyperthyroidism and ophthalmopathy. Authors of the study amplified TCR beta CDR3 regions from RNA transcripts. First-round RT-PCR targeting the TCR CDR3 was performed with the HTBI primer set. Via MiXCR, TCRdb re-called the multiplex PCR reads, giving one row per CDR3 protein. Among hundreds of thousands of distinct CDR3 sequences, under 15% were seen once, and the ten largest hold 3.5% to 4.5%. Sequencing input: blood. The receptors here all came from a woman in her thirties or forties with Graves' ophthalmopathy.

This clonotype was seen a handful of times. This chain uses TRBV18 with TRBJ2-7; 8 positions match TRBD2. Germline values: CDR1 KGHSH, CDR2 LQKENI. Trimming at V came to 0 bases and at J to 2 bases, leaving 3 bases not matched to a gene. The CDR3 spans 15 residues. CDR3 protein: CASSPPGRVAYEQYF. The CDR3 DNA follows: TGTGCCAGCTCACCACCCGGGAGGGTCGCCTACGAGCAGTACTTC.

This clonotype was seen many times. The chain recombines TRBV28 with TRBJ1-2, with TRBD1 identical over 10 bases. Germline CDR1 reads MDHEN; CDR2 reads SYDVKM. The V segment lost 3 bases and the J segment 8 bases; nucleotides outside the gene matches: 12. The CDR3 consists of 16 residues. The CDR3 is CASSFYSGTGVAGYTF. Here the CDR3 DNA reads TGTGCCAGCAGTTTTTATAGCGGGACAGGGGTAGCGGGCTACACCTTC.